This T cell receptor beta chain was observed in a study of Graves' ophthalmopathy and Graves' hyperthyroidism. Study-level results: Appearing in blood as well were most expanded thyroid clonotypes above 0.001 frequency. Ophthalmopathy progression predictions by the model showed approximately 75% specificity and over 60% sensitivity.

Looked up from germline, CDR1 is SGHTA and CDR2 is FQGNSA. V lost 3 bases and J lost 2, with 10 bases in between. The CDR3 is 14 residues long. Amplified TCR beta CDR3 regions were obtained using RNA transcripts as template. HTBI primers were employed in first-round RT-PCR, then a second-round multiplex PCR followed. A single record per CDR3 protein comes from TCRdb applying MiXCR to the multiplex PCR reads. The table lists approximately 410,000 distinct CDR3 sequences, just over 15% of them singletons. Hyperthyroidism patients, aged 18 to 65, were newly diagnosed, under 2 months' duration. This clonotype has a count of ten or more. Its antigen is currently unknown.

This receptor was identified in a woman between 18 and 30 years old with stable Graves' hyperthyroidism. The sample was peripheral blood. V and J are TRBV7-2 and TRBJ1-1, with TRBD1 as a possible D gene (5 bases). CDR3 loop: CASSFRDSNTEAFF. The DNA of the CDR3 is TGTGCCAGCAGCTTCCGGGACTCCAACACTGAAGCTTTCTTT.